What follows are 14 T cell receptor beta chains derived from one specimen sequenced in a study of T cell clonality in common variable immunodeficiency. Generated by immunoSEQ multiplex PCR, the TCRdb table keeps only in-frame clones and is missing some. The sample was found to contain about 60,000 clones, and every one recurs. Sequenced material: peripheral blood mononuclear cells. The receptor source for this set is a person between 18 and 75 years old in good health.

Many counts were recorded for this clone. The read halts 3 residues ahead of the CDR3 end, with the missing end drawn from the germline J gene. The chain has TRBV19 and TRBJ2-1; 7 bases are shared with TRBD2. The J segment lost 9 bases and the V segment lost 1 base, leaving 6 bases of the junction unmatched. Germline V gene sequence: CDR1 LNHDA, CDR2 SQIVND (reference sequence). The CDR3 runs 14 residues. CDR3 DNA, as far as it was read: TGTGCCAGTAGTATAGTACTAGCGTCAACTGAG. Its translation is CASSIVLASTE. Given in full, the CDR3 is CASSIVLASTEQFF. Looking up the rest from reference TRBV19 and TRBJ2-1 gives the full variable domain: DGGITQSPKYLFRKEGQNVTLSCEQNLNHDAMYWYRQDPGQGLRLIYYSQIVNDFQKGDIAEGYSVSREKKESFPLTVTSAQKNPTAFYLCASSIVLASTEQFFGPGTRLTVL.

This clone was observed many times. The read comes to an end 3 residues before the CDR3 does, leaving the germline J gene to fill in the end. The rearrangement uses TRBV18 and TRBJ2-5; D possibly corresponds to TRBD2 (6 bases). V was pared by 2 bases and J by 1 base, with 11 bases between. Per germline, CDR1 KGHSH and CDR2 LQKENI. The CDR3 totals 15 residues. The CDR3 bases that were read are TGTGCCAGCTCACCAAAGGAGGGCAGCCAAGAGACC. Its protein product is CASSPKEGSQET. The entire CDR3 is CASSPKEGSQETQYF. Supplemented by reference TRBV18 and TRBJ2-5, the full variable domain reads NAGVMQNPRHLVRRRGQEARLRCSPMKGHSHVYWYRQLPEEGLKFMVYLQKENIIDESGMPKERFSAEFPKEGPSILRIQQVVRGDSAAYFCASSPKEGSQETQYFGPGTRLLVL.

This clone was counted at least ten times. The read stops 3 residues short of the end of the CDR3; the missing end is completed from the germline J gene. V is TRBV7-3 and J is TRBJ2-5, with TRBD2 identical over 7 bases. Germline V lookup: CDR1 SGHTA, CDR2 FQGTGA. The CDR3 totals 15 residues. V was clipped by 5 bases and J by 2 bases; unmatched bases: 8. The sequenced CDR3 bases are TGTGCCAGCAGCCTACTCGGGGGAGGGCAAGAGACC. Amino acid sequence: CASSLLGGGQET. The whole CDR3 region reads CASSLLGGGQETQYF.

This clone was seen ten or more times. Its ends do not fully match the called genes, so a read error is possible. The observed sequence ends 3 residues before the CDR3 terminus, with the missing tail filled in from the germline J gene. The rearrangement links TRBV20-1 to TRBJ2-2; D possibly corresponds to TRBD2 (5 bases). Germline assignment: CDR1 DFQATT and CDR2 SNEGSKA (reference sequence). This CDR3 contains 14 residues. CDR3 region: CSTSSLFNTGELFF. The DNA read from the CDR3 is TGCAGTACTAGTAGCTTATTTAACACCGGGGAG.

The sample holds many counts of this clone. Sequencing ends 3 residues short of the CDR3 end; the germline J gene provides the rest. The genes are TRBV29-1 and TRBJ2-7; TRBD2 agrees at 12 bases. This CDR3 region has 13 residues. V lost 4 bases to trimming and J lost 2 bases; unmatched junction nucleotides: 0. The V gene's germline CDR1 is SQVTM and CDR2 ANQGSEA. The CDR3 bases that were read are TGCAGCGTTGGACTAGCGGGAGCCTACGAG. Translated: CSVGLAGAYE. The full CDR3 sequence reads CSVGLAGAYEQYF.

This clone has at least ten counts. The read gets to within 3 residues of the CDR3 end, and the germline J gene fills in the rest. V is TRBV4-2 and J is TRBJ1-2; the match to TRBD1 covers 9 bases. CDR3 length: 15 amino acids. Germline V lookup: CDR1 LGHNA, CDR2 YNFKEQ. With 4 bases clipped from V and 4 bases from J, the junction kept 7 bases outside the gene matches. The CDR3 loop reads CASSPGQGTTYGYTF. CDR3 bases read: TGTGCCAGCAGCCCCGGACAGGGGACAACCTATGGC.

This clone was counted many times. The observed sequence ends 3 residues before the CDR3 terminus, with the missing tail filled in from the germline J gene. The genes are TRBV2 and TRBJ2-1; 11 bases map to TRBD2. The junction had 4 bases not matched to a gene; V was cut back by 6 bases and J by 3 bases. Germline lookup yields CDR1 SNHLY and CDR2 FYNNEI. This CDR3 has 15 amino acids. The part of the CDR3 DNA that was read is TGTGCCAGCAGGAAACTAGCGGGAGACTACAATGAG. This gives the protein CASRKLAGDYNE. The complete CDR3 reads CASRKLAGDYNEQFF.

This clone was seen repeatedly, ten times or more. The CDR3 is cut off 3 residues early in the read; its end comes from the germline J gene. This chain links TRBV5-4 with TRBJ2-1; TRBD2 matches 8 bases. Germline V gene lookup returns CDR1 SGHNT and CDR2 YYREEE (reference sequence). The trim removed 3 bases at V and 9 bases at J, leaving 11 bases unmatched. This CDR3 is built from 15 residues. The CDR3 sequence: CASSSKREIDSEQFF. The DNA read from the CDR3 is TGTGCCAGCAGCTCAAAGCGGGAGATTGACAGTGAG. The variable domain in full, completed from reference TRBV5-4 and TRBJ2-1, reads ETGVTQSPTHLIKTRGQQVTLRCSSQSGHNTVSWYQQALGQGPQFIFQYYREEENGRGNFPPRFSGLQFPNYSSELNVNALELDDSALYLCASSSKREIDSEQFFGPGTRLTVL.

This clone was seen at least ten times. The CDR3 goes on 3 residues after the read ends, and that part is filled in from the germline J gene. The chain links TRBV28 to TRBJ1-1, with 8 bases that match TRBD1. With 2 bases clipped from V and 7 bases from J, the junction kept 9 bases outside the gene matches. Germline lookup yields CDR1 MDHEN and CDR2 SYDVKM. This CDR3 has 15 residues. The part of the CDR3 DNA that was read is TGTGCCAGCAGTTTACCCGGACAGGGTGTTGGTGAA. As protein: CASSLPGQGVGE. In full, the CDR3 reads CASSLPGQGVGEAFF.

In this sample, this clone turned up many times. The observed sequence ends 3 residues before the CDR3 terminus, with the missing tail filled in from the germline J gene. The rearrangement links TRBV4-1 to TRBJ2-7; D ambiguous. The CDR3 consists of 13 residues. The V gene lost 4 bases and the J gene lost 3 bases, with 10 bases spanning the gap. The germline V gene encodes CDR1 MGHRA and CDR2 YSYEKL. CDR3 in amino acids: CASSPRVYYEQYF. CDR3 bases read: TGCGCCAGCAGCCCCCGGGTCTACTACGAG.

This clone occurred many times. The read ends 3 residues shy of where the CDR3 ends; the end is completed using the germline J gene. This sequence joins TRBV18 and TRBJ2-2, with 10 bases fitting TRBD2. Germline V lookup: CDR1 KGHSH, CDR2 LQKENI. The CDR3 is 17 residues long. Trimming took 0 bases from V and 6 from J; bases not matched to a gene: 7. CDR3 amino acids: CASSPPERGTSAGELFF. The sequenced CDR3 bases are TGTGCCAGCTCACCACCGGAAAGGGGGACTAGCGCCGGGGAG.

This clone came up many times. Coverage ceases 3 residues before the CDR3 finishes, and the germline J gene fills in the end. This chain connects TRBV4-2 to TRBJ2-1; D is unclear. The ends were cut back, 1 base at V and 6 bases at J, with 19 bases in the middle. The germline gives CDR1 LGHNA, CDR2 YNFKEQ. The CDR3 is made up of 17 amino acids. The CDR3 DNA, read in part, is TGTGCCAGCAGCCAAGTGTTCTTGCAGTCAACAATCAATGAG. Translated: CASSQVFLQSTINE. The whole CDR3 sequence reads CASSQVFLQSTINEQFF.

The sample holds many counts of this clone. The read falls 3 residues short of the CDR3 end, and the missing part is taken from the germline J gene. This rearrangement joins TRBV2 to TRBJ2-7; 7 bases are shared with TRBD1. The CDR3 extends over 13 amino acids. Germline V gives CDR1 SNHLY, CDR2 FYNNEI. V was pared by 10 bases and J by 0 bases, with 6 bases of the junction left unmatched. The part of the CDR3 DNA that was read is TGTGCCACCTCAGGACAGGTCTCCTACGAG. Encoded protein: CATSGQVSYE. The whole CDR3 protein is CATSGQVSYEQYF.

This CDR3 is CSAPSGTGNQPQHF. The sequenced part of the CDR3 DNA is TGCAGTGCCCCCTCAGGTACAGGCAATCAGCCC. This chain joins TRBV20-1 and TRBJ1-5; D remains unclear. The read falls 3 residues short of the CDR3 end, and the missing part is taken from the germline J gene. The CDR3 is made up of 14 amino acids. Germline CDR1 reads DFQATT; CDR2 reads SNEGSKA (reference sequence). Trimming shortened V by 6 bases and J by 2 bases, and 14 bases separated the two germline ends.